This T cell receptor beta chain is from a study of early T cells in non-severe SARS-CoV-2 infection. Study in general: RNA in bulk from unsorted whole blood was sequenced, and chains were unpaired.

The CDR3 runs 16 residues. The germline V gene encodes CDR1 MNHNS and CDR2 SASEGT. V shed 5 bases and J shed 4 bases, with 18 bases lying between them. Individual cDNA molecules carried attached unique molecular identifiers. TCRdb analysed the 5' RACE reads with MiXCR anew, one entry per CDR3 protein. This table holds some 77,000 distinct CDR3 sequences, approximately 9.1% found once. The clonotype was recovered from an adult who was a healthcare worker with PCR-confirmed SARS-CoV-2 infection or an uninfected control (not recorded which). Specimen: whole blood. V is TRBV6-1 and J is TRBJ1-5; D unresolved. In nucleotides, the CDR3 is TGTGCCAGCAGTCCTCGGGTCGGGGTATTGAATCAGCCCCAGCATTTT. Protein product: CASSPRVGVLNQPQHF.